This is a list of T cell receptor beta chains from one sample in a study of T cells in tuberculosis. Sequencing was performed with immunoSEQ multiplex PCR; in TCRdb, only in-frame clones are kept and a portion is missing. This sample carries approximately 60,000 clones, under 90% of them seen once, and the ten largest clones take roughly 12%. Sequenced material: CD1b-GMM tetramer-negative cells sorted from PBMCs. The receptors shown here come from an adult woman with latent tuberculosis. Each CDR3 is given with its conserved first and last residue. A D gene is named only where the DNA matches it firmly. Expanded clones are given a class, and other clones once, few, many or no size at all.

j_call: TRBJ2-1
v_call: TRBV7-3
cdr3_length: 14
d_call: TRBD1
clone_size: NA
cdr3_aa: CASSRTGGYNEQFF
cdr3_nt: TGTGCCAGCAGCAGGACAGGGGGGTACAATGAGCAGTTCTTC

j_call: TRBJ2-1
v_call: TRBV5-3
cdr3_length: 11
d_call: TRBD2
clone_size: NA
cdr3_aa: CARSSLAGQFF
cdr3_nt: TGTGCCAGAAGTTCTCTAGCGGGGCAGTTCTTC

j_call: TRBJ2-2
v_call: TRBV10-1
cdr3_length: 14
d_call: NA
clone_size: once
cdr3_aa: CASGEGGYTGELFF
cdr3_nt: TGCGCCAGCGGAGAAGGGGGATACACCGGGGAGCTGTTTTTT

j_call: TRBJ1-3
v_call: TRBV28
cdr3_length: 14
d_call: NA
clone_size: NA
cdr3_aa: CASRSDRSGNTIYF
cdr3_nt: TGTGCCAGCAGATCCGACAGATCTGGAAACACCATATATTTT

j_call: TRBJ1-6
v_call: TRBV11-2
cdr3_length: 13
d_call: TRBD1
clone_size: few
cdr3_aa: CASSRGQGRPLHF
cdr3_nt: TGTGCCAGCAGCCGAGGACAGGGGAGACCCCTCCACTTT

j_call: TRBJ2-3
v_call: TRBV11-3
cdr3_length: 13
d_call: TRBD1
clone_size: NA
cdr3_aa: CASGTGSTDTQYF
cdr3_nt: TGTGCCAGCGGGACAGGTTCCACAGATACGCAGTATTTT

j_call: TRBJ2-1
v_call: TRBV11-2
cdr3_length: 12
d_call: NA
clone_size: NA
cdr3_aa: CASRSSYNEQFF
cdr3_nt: TGTGCCAGCAGGAGCTCCTACAATGAGCAGTTCTTC

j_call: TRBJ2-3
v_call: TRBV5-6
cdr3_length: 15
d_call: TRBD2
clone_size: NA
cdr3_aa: CASRLQLAVTDTQYF
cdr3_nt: TGTGCCAGCAGACTCCAACTAGCGGTAACAGATACGCAGTATTTT

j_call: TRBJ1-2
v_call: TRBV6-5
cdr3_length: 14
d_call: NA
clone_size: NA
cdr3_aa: CASSYRRGGYGYTF
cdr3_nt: TGTGCCAGCAGTTACAGGCGGGGTGGCTATGGCTACACCTTC

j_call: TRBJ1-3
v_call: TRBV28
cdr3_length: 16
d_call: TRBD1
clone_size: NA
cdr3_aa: CASSSPGTGSGNTIYF
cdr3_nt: TGTGCCAGCAGCTCCCCCGGGACAGGGTCTGGAAACACCATATATTTT

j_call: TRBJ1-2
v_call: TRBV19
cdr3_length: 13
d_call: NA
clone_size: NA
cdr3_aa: CASSIEESYGYTF
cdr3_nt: TGTGCCAGTAGTATAGAAGAGTCTTATGGCTACACCTTC

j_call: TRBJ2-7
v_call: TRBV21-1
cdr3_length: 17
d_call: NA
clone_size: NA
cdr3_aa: CASSPVRDLAGDCEQYF
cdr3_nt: TGTGCCAGCAGCCCCGTAAGGGACCTCGCTGGGGACTGCGAGCAGTACTTC

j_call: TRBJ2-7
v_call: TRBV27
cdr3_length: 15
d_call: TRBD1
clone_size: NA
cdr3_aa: CASSPRTGPDYEQYF
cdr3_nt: TGTGCCAGCAGTCCCAGGACAGGGCCCGACTACGAGCAGTACTTC

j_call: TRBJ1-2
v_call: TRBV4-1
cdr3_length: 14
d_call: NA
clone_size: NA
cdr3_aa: CASSQSDRGGGYTF
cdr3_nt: TGCGCCAGCAGCCAGAGTGACAGAGGTGGTGGCTACACCTTC

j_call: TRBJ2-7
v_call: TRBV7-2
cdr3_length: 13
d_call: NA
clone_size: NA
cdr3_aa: CASGPTGSYEQYF
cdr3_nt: TGTGCCAGCGGCCCCACGGGGTCCTACGAGCAGTACTTC

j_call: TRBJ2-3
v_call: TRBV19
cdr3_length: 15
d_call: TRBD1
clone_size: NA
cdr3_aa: CASTFGQGRTDTQYF
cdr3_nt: TGTGCCAGTACCTTCGGACAGGGAAGGACAGATACGCAGTATTTT

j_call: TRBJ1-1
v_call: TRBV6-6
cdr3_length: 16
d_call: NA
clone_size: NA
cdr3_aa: CASTLLVRPGGTEAFF
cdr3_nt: TGTGCCAGCACTTTACTCGTACGTCCGGGGGGCACTGAAGCTTTCTTT

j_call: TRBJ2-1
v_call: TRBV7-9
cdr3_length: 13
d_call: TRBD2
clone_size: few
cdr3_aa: CASSLAGGNEQFF
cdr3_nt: TGTGCCAGCAGCTTAGCGGGAGGGAATGAGCAGTTCTTC

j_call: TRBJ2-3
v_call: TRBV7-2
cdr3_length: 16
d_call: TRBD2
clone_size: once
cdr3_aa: CASSHRTSGTTDTQYF
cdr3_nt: TGTGCCAGCAGCCACCGGACTAGCGGCACCACAGATACGCAGTATTTT

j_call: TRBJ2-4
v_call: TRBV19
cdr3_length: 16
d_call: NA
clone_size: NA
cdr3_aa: CASSIRDTLAKNIQYF
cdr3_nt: TGTGCCAGTAGTATAAGGGACACCTTAGCCAAAAACATTCAGTACTTC

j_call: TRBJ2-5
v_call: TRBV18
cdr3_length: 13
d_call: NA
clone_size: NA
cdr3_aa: CASSPDSQETQYF
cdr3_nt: TGTGCCAGCTCCCCGGACAGTCAAGAGACCCAGTACTTC

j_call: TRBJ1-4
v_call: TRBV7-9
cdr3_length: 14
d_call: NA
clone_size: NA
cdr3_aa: CASSLRGNEEKLFF
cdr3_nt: TGTGCCAGCAGCTTGCGAGGGAATGAGGAAAAACTGTTTTTT

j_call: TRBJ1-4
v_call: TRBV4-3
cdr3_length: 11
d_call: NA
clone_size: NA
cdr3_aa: CASSRTGELFF
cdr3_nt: TGCGCCAGCAGCCGCACGGGAGAACTGTTTTTT

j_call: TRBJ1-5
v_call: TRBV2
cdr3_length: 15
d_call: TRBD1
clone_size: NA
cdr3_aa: CASSKDRAYNQPQHF
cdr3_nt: TGTGCCAGCAGTAAGGACAGGGCCTACAATCAGCCCCAGCATTTT

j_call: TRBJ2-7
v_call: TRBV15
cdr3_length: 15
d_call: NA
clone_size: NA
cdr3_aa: CATSSPGRREHEQYF
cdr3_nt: TGTGCCACCAGCAGCCCCGGCAGGCGGGAACACGAGCAGTACTTC

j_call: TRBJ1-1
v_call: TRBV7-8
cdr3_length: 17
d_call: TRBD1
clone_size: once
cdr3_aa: CASSFRTGGRTDTEAFF
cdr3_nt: TGTGCCAGCAGCTTCCGGACAGGAGGGCGTACGGACACTGAAGCTTTCTTT

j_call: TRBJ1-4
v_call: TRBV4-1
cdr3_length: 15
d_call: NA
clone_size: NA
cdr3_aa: CASSHDPDTTEKLFF
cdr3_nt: TGCGCCAGCAGCCATGACCCGGACACTACTGAAAAACTGTTTTTT